One and the same sample provided the 27 T cell receptor beta chains below, sequenced in a study of beta chain features in type 1 diabetes. What was sequenced were expressed TCRB transcripts, since all of the isolated RNA had been reverse transcribed. The method was immunoSEQ multiplex PCR; TCRdb's version includes in-frame clones alone and lacks a portion of them. The sample yields about 900,000 clones, 17% seen once. Material for sequencing was naive CD4+ T cells from blood. These receptors were obtained from a woman aged 18-35 years in good health.

This clone has just a few counts. This chain connects TRBV7-2 to TRBJ2-7; perhaps TRBD1 as D (7 bases). V dropped 3 bases and J dropped 6 bases, with 15 bases sitting between them. CDR3 length equals 14 residues. Germline values: CDR1 SGHTA, CDR2 FQGNSA. CDR3 coding DNA: TGTGCCAGCAGCTTGTTGTGGCAGGGGGGCGAGCAGTACTTC. Translated: CASSLLWQGGEQYF.

The J gene is TRBJ2-7, the V gene TRBV7-8; 9 bases are shared with TRBD1. V was pared by 4 bases and J by 1 base, with 5 bases of the junction left unmatched. The germline V gene has CDR1 SGHVS and CDR2 FQNEAQ. The length of the CDR3 is 15 residues. The DNA for the CDR3 is TGTGCCAGCAGCTATGGGACAGGGAATTCCTACGAGCAGTACTTC. The encoded protein is CASSYGTGNSYEQYF.

V is TRBV20-1 and J is TRBJ2-5; D unresolved. CDR3 length: 11 amino acids. CDR1 and CDR2 from the germline V gene are DFQATT and SNEGSKA (reference sequence). Trimming stripped 7 bases from V and 5 bases from J, with 11 bases between. DNA for the CDR3: TGCAGTGTCCATATAGGGGAGACCCAGTACTTC. Amino acid sequence: CSVHIGETQYF.

This clone was detected only a few times. The J gene is TRBJ2-1, the V gene TRBV4-3; 8 nucleotides match TRBD2. CDR1 is LGHNA and CDR2 is YSLEER in the germline V gene. The CDR3 consists of 16 residues. V lost 3 bases to trimming and J lost 5 bases; unmatched junction nucleotides: 9. CDR3 bases: TGCGCCAGCAGCCAGGTACTAGCGGCGACCAACAATGAGCAGTTCTTC. Protein product: CASSQVLAATNNEQFF.

The chain couples TRBV28 to TRBJ1-2, with D uncertain. Per germline, CDR1 MDHEN and CDR2 SYDVKM. The CDR3 sequence is 15 residues long. With 2 bases removed from V and 5 bases from J, the gap between germline ends came to 15 bases. The CDR3 here is CASSLEGRAQYGYTF. The CDR3 nucleotides read TGTGCCAGCAGTTTAGAAGGTCGGGCCCAATATGGCTACACCTTC.

This clone turned up a few times. The chain joins TRBV20-1 to TRBJ2-7; no clear D gene. The V end was cut by 7 bases, the J end by 12 bases, with 16 bases between. Per germline, CDR1 DFQATT and CDR2 SNEGSKA (reference sequence). CDR3 length: 10 amino acids. CDR3: CSGGYTGLYF. The CDR3 DNA reads TGCAGTGGGGGATACACCGGGTTGTACTTC.

A few counts support this clone. The gene calls are TRBV28 and TRBJ2-1; D unclear. The V gene lost 3 bases and the J gene lost 8 bases, with 5 bases spanning the gap. CDR3 length: 11 residues. CDR1 MDHEN and CDR2 SYDVKM come from the germline V gene. CDR3 loop: CASSFVHEQFF. The CDR3 DNA follows: TGTGCCAGCAGTTTCGTCCATGAGCAGTTCTTC.

The sample holds a few counts of this clone. The chain recombines TRBV4-3 with TRBJ2-1; no definite D call. This CDR3 spans 16 amino acids. CDR1 and CDR2 from the germline V gene are LGHNA and YSLEER. V was cut by 8 bases and J by 0 bases, with 17 bases left in between. The CDR3 DNA reads TGCGCCAGCGGAGAAACGGACGTAAGCTCCTACAATGAGCAGTTCTTC. Its translation is CASGETDVSSYNEQFF.

This sequence joins TRBV18 and TRBJ2-1, with D perhaps matching TRBD2 (5 bases). This CDR3 contains 15 residues. Trimming stripped 0 bases from V and 16 bases from J, with 22 bases between. Germline V gene lookup returns CDR1 KGHSH and CDR2 LQKENI. CDR3 sequence: CASSPPYSKRLSTFF. DNA for the CDR3: TGTGCCAGCTCACCACCTTATTCCAAGCGGCTTTCCACCTTCTTC.

The CDR3 loop is CASSLDKLVPEAFF. The CDR3 region has the DNA TGCGCCAGCAGCTTGGACAAGCTAGTGCCTGAAGCTTTCTTT. The rearrangement uses TRBV5-1 and TRBJ1-1, with D uncertain. With 0 bases removed from V and 6 bases from J, the gap between germline ends came to 12 bases. Germline assignment: CDR1 SGHRS and CDR2 YFSETQ. The CDR3 is 14 amino acids.

This clone was observed a handful of times. Different DNA sequences within this sample yield the same CDR3. V gene TRBV18 combines with J gene TRBJ2-5, with D unresolved. CDR1 and CDR2 from the germline V gene are KGHSH and LQKENI. The CDR3 sequence is 13 residues long. Trimming removed 6 bases from V and 2 bases from J, with 10 bases in between. Here the CDR3 DNA reads TGTGCCAGCTCTCCTGATCAGCAAGAGACCCAGTACTTC. It yields the protein CASSPDQQETQYF.

In its sample, this clone was seen a few times. This sample includes further DNA sequences coding for the same CDR3. V gene TRBV18 combines with J gene TRBJ2-5; no reliable D call. With 1 base removed from V and 1 base from J, the gap between germline ends came to 10 bases. Germline V lookup: CDR1 KGHSH, CDR2 LQKENI. The CDR3 consists of 15 residues. CDR3 sequence reads: CASSPQGTGQETQYF. In nucleotides, the CDR3 is TGTGCCAGCTCACCACAGGGAACGGGCCAAGAGACCCAGTACTTC.

V is TRBV5-4 and J is TRBJ2-1; 10 nucleotides agree with TRBD2. The junction had 8 bases not matched to a gene; V was cut back by 4 bases and J by 4 bases. The CDR3 extends over 16 amino acids. Germline lookup yields CDR1 SGHNT and CDR2 YYREEE (reference sequence). Here the CDR3 reads CASSPRGTSVYNEQFF. The CDR3, as DNA: TGTGCCAGCAGCCCCCGCGGGACTAGCGTTTACAATGAGCAGTTCTTC.

The rearrangement uses TRBV7-2 and TRBJ1-1; D gene uncertain. The germline V gene encodes CDR1 SGHTA and CDR2 FQGNSA. The CDR3 is made up of 18 amino acids. Trimming shortened V by 3 bases and J by 0 bases, and 20 bases separated the two germline ends. In DNA, the CDR3 is TGTGCCAGCAGCTTTCCTGGACCGATACTTTTAATGAACACTGAAGCTTTCTTT. Translation gives CASSFPGPILLMNTEAFF.

This clone has just a few counts. V and J are TRBV11-2 and TRBJ2-4, with a weak D call TRBD2 (6 bases). The V and J ends lost 2 bases and 6 bases respectively, with 20 bases between them. CDR3 length: 17 amino acids. The germline gives CDR1 SGHAT, CDR2 FQNNGV. This chain's CDR3 is CASSLQPPGTGVNIQYF. CDR3 nucleotide sequence: TGTGCCAGCAGCTTACAACCTCCCGGGACGGGGGTAAACATTCAGTACTTC.

The sample holds a few counts of this clone. The CDR3: CASSYREDTQYF. For the CDR3, the DNA is TGTGCCAGCAGCTACAGGGAAGATACGCAGTATTTT. The rearrangement uses TRBV7-9 and TRBJ2-3; tentatively, D is TRBD1 (6 bases). The CDR3 spans 12 residues. From germline, CDR1 is SEHNR and CDR2 FQNEAQ (reference sequence). Trimming pared 4 bases from V and 5 bases from J, leaving 7 bases between.

The chain links TRBV2 to TRBJ2-7; 8 positions agree with TRBD1. Germline-derived CDR1 and CDR2 are SNHLY and FYNNEI. V trimming: 4 bases; J trimming: 7 bases; junction bases outside the gene matches: 3. CDR3 length: 12 residues. DNA of the CDR3: TGTGCCAGCAGTGCCAACAGGGGGGAGCAGTACTTC. This sequence encodes CASSANRGEQYF.

The chain employs TRBV28 and TRBJ2-1; 11 positions agree with TRBD2. V lost 8 bases and J lost 5; bases outside the gene matches: 8. Germline loops: CDR1 MDHEN, CDR2 SYDVKM. This CDR3 contains 15 residues. The CDR3 spells CASPIPGLADNEQFF. CDR3 DNA sequence: TGTGCCAGCCCTATACCGGGACTAGCGGACAATGAGCAGTTCTTC.

This clone was recorded a few times. The chain combines TRBV6-6 with TRBJ2-7, with TRBD2 identical over 7 bases. The trim removed 0 bases at V and 3 bases at J, leaving 5 bases unmatched. Germline CDR1 MNHNY, CDR2 SVGAGI (reference sequence). The CDR3 has 15 amino acids. The DNA of the CDR3 is TGTGCCAGCAGTTACTCTAAGGGAGGGAGCTACGAGCAGTACTTC. It codes for CASSYSKGGSYEQYF.

This clone was seen more than once but under ten times. The sample holds other DNA sequences that translate to the same CDR3. The J gene is TRBJ2-1, the V gene TRBV15, with TRBD2 matching 8 bases. The CDR3 is 13 amino acids. Germline V gene sequence: CDR1 LNHNV, CDR2 YYDKDF (reference sequence). V shed 4 bases, J shed 9 bases, and the junction held 5 bases outside the gene matches. This chain's CDR3 is CATSTRTSGEQFF. The CDR3, as DNA: TGTGCCACCAGCACACGTACTAGCGGTGAGCAGTTCTTC.

The sample holds a few counts of this clone. J is TRBJ2-5 and V is TRBV7-9, with 7 nucleotides matching TRBD1. From germline, CDR1 is SEHNR and CDR2 FQNEAQ (reference sequence). The CDR3 totals 17 residues. The junction had 17 bases not matched to a gene; V was cut back by 6 bases and J by 4 bases. CDR3 sequence (DNA): TGTGCCAGCAGTAATCCGTCGGGCAGGGGGTTCGGAGAGACCCAGTACTTC. It specifies CASSNPSGRGFGETQYF.

V is TRBV28 and J is TRBJ2-1; 7 bases are shared with TRBD2. CDR3 length: 15 residues. Per the germline V gene, CDR1 is MDHEN and CDR2 is SYDVKM. The V and J ends lost 3 bases and 0 bases, in that order; junction bases with no gene match: 2. CDR3 loop: CASSLLADSYNEQFF. The CDR3 DNA reads TGTGCCAGCAGTTTGCTAGCGGACTCCTACAATGAGCAGTTCTTC.

The V and J genes are TRBV7-9 and TRBJ1-4, with D tentatively TRBD1 (5 bases). CDR1 is SEHNR, CDR2 FQNEAQ, per germline (reference sequence). This CDR3 spans 16 amino acids. Trimming removed 4 bases at V and 4 bases at J, with 16 bases between. Written as DNA, the CDR3 is TGTGCCAGCAGCTCACCACCGGGACGCTATAATGAAAAACTGTTTTTT. It is translated as CASSSPPGRYNEKLFF.

Only a few counts were recorded for this clone. CDR3 in DNA: TGTGCCAGCAGCTTAGTGAACGTCTATGAGCAGTTCTTC. As protein: CASSLVNVYEQFF. The rearrangement joins TRBV11-2 to TRBJ2-1; unclear D gene. The CDR3 length is 13 residues. Trimming left V 1 base short and J 8 bases short, with 9 bases between. Per germline, CDR1 SGHAT and CDR2 FQNNGV.

The chain is built from TRBV4-3 and TRBJ2-7, with 10 nucleotides matching TRBD2. Germline-derived CDR1 and CDR2 are LGHNA and YSLEER. This CDR3 region has 15 residues. The trim removed 1 base at V and 4 bases at J, leaving 4 bases unmatched. CDR3 amino acids: CASSQVTSGAYEQYF. CDR3 DNA sequence: TGCGCCAGCAGCCAAGTTACTAGCGGGGCATACGAGCAGTACTTC.

This clone was recorded a few times. The sample has other DNA sequences that encode this CDR3 too. The chain is built from TRBV2 and TRBJ2-3, with 8 bases matching TRBD1. Trimming took 4 bases from V and 6 from J; bases not matched to a gene: 6. CDR1 and CDR2 from the germline V gene are SNHLY and FYNNEI. This CDR3 contains 14 residues. The chain's CDR3 is CASSGQGRTDTQYF. CDR3 in DNA: TGTGCCAGCAGTGGACAGGGGAGGACGGATACGCAGTATTTT.

The chain joins TRBV10-3 to TRBJ2-5; possibly TRBD2 for D (5 bases). V was clipped by 2 bases and J by 5 bases, with 6 bases between them. CDR1 is ENHRY, CDR2 SYGVKD, per germline. The CDR3 length is 12 residues. CDR3 in amino acids: CAISEPGETQYF. As DNA, the CDR3 is TGTGCCATCAGTGAGCCGGGGGAGACCCAGTACTTC.